This T cell receptor (beta chain) came from a study of blood T cell repertoires in COVID-19 (dated by TCRdb to the early 2020s). Background on the whole study: Samples from collaborators originated in the United States, Italy and Spain and spanned both the acute and convalescent phases of COVID-19. Sample metadata almost always included a de-identified subject ID, COVID-19 status, age in years and sex. Subjects who had been exposed to COVID-19, were actively infected with it, or had recovered from it provided the deeply sampled blood TCRbeta repertoires that made up the dataset. The repertoires were made available in a free public database intended to serve as a resource for research on the immune response to SARS-CoV-2. The prospective study material was composed of cDNA or gDNA derived from T cells, B-cell-depleted T cells, or PBMCs. Samples were obtained from the ongoing ImmuneRACE study (first 160 participants) and from over 1,000 subjects provided by 6 global collaborators. Where available, HLA class I and class II types were obtained from metadata supplied by the sample provider rather than from assay-based typing.

TCRbeta CDR3 regions were amplified from genomic DNA using the immunoSEQ Assay, a bias-controlled multiplex PCR. In the source study's methods: Nucleated cell counts per sample were estimated from amplification of reference gene primers within the assay. Sequence reads were collapsed and filtered to measure the absolute abundance of every unique TCRbeta CDR3 rearrangement. Productive Simpson clonality was computed per sample as the square root of Simpson's diversity index over productive rearrangements. In its TCRdb copy, this immuneACCESS table keeps in-frame sequences only and misses some clones. Where compared with another copy, unresolved V genes explain less than half of these, and the others have no known cause. The V and J calls and the clone size are those of that table, but D and trimming were determined from the DNA. The table for this sample lists around 250,000 clones; roughly 84% of them were counted only once. Jointly, the top ten make up roughly 3.1% of the sample.

Broad study findings and their caveats: The amount of clinical and demographic metadata varied by source and participant and was provided uncurated.

Whole blood was collected in K2EDTA tubes by collaborating institutions according to the institutions' own protocols. For TCRbeta analysis, collaborator samples were shipped as frozen whole blood, as isolated PBMCs, or as DNA extracted from either sample type. Worth noting for this clone: The antigen this receptor binds is unknown. No quality values exist for individual bases; no much larger clone is one base distant.

There are 14 amino acids in the CDR3, from cysteine to phenylalanine inclusive. The sequence is cut down to CDR3 DNA, 42 bases in frame from base 1. This clonotype originated in a woman aged 18-35 years with acute or convalescent COVID-19. Source material: peripheral blood. The chain is made from TRBV21-1 and TRBJ2-1; TRBD1 is taken as the D call from the table, unchecked against the DNA. TRBV21-1 is reported as a pseudogene. The CDR3 here reads CAIIDREPYNEQFF. The DNA reads as follows: TGTGCCATCATAGACAGGGAACCCTACAATGAGCAGTTCTTC.